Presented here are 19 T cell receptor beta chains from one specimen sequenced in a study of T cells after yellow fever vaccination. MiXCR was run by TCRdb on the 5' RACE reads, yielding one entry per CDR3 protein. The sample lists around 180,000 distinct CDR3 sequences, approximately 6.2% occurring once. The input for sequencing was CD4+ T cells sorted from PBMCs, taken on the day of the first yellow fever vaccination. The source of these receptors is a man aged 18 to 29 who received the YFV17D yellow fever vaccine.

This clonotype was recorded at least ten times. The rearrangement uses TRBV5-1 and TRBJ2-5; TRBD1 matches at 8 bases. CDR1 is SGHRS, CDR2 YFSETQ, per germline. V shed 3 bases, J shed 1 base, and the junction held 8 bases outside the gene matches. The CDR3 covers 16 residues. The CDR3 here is CASSSWQGAPQETQYF. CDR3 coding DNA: TGCGCCAGCAGCTCCTGGCAGGGGGCGCCCCAAGAGACCCAGTACTTC.

The CDR3 region is CASSPQGMDTEAFF. The DNA of the CDR3 is TGTGCCAGCAGTCCACAGGGGATGGACACTGAAGCTTTCTTT. V and J are TRBV11-2 and TRBJ1-1; 7 bases are shared with TRBD1. After removal of 6 bases from V and 3 bases from J, the junction contained 7 bases not matched to a gene. Germline-derived CDR1 and CDR2 are SGHAT and FQNNGV. CDR3 length: 14 amino acids.

DNA of the CDR3: TGTGCCAGCAGCTTGGACGGGGCGTCGAGCACAGATACGCAGTATTTT. Translating gives CASSLDGASSTDTQYF. The chain links TRBV7-9 to TRBJ2-3; D is possibly TRBD1 or TRBD2 (5 bases each). Looked up from germline, CDR1 is SEHNR and CDR2 is FQNEAQ (reference sequence). V lost 3 bases to trimming and J lost 0 bases, with 13 bases between them. The CDR3 is 16 residues long.

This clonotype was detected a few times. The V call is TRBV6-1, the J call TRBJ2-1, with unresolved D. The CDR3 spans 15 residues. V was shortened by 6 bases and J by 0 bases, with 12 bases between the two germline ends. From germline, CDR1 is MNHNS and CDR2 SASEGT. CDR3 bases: TGTGCCAGCAGCCCCCAGGCAAGCTCCTACAATGAGCAGTTCTTC. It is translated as CASSPQASSYNEQFF.

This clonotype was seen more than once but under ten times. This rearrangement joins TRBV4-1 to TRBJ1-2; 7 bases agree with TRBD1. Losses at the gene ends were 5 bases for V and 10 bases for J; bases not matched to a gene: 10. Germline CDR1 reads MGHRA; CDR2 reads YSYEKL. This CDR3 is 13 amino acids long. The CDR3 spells CASSVFGQVTYTF. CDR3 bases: TGCGCCAGCAGCGTCTTCGGACAGGTAACCTACACCTTC.

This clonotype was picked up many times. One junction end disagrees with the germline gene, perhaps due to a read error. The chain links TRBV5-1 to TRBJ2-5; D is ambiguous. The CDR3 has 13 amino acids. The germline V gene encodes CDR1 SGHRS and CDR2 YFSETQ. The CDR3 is CASSLGTTARQDF. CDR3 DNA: TGCGCCAGCAGCTTGGGGACCACGGCCCGCCAAGACTTC.

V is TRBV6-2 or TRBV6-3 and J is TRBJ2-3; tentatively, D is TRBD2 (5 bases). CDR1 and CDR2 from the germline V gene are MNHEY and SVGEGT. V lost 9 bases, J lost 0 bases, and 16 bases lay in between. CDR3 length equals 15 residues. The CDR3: CARGRRLTSTDTQYF. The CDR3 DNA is TGTGCCAGAGGACGGAGGTTAACAAGCACAGATACGCAGTATTTT.

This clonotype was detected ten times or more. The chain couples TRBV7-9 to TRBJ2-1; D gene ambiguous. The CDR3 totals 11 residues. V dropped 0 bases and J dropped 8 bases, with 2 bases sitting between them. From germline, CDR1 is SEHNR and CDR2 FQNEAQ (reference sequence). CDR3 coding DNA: TGTGCCAGCAGCTTAGCCTATGAGCAGTTCTTC. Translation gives CASSLAYEQFF.

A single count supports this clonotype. The CDR3 coding sequence is TGCAGTGCGGATACAGGGGCGGGCACAGATACGCAGTATTTT. Amino acids: CSADTGAGTDTQYF. The rearrangement uses TRBV20-1 and TRBJ2-3, with TRBD1 identical over 7 bases. The J segment lost 1 base and the V segment lost 6 bases, leaving 7 bases of the junction unmatched. Germline CDR1 and CDR2: DFQATT and SNEGSKA (reference sequence). CDR3 size: 14 residues.

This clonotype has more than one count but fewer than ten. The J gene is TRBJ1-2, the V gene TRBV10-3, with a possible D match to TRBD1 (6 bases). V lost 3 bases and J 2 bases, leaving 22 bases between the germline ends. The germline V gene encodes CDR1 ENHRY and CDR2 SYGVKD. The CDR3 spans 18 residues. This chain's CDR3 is CAISEGQRSSRGNYGYTF. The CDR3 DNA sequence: TGTGCCATCAGTGAAGGACAGAGAAGTAGTCGGGGGAACTATGGCTACACCTTC.

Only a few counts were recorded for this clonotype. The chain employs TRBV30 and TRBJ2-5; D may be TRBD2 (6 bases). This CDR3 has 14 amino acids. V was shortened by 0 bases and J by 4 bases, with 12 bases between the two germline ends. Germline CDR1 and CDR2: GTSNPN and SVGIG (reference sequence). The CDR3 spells CAWSVGGIRETQYF. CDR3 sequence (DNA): TGTGCCTGGAGTGTGGGAGGAATTAGAGAGACCCAGTACTTC.

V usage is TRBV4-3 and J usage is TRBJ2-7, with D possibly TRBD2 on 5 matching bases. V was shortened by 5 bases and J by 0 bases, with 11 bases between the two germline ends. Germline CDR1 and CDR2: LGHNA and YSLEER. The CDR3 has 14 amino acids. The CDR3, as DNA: TGCGCCAGCAGCACGAGTAGCGTCTCCTACGAGCAGTACTTC. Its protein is CASSTSSVSYEQYF.

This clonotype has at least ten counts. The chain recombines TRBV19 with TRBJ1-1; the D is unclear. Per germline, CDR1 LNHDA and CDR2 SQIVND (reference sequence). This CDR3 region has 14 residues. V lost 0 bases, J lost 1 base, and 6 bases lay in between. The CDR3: CASSIDGRNTEAFF. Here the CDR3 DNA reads TGTGCCAGTAGTATAGACGGACGGAACACTGAAGCTTTCTTT.

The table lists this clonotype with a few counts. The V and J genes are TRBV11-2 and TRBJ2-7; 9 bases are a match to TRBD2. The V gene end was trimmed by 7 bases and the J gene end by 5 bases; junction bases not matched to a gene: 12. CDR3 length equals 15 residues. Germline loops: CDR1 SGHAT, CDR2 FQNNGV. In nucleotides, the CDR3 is TGTGCCAGCAAAGGGGCTAGCGGGGACCTGCACGAGCAGTACTTC. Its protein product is CASKGASGDLHEQYF.

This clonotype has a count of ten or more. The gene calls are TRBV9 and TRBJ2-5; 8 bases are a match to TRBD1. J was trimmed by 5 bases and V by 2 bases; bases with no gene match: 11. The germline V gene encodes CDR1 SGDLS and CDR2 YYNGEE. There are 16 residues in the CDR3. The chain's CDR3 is CASSVQGASESETQYF. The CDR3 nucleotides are TGTGCCAGCAGCGTCCAGGGGGCTAGCGAGTCGGAGACCCAGTACTTC.

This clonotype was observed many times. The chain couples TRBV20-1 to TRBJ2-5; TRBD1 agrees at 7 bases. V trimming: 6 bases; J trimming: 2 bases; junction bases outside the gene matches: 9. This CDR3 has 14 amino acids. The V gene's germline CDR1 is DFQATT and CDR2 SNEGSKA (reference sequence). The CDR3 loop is CSARIRQGQETQYF. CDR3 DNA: TGCAGTGCCCGAATAAGACAGGGACAAGAGACCCAGTACTTC.

The CDR3 here is CASSPLGGHDYGYTF. In DNA form, the CDR3 reads TGCGCCAGCAGCCCCCTGGGGGGGCATGACTATGGCTACACCTTC. V is TRBV4-3 and J is TRBJ1-2; a weak D match, TRBD1 (6 bases). In germline, CDR1 is LGHNA, CDR2 YSLEER. V was clipped by 4 bases and J by 3 bases, with 15 bases between them. CDR3 length equals 15 residues.

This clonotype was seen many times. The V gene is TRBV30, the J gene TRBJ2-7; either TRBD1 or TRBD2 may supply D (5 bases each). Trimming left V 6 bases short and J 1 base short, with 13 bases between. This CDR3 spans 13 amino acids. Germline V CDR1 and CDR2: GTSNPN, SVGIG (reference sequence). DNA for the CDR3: TGTGCCTGTCACCGGGACGGATCCTACGAGCAGTACTTC. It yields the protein CACHRDGSYEQYF.

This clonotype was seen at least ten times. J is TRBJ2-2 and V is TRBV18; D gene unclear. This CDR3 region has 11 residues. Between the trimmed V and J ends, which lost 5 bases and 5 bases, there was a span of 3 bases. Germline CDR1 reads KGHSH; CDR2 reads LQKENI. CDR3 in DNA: TGTGCCAGCTCAGAAACCGGGGAGCTGTTTTTT. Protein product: CASSETGELFF.